This entry lists 32 T cell receptor beta chains sequenced from one sample in a study of blood T cell repertoires in COVID-19. Profiled with immunoSEQ multiplex PCR; TCRdb holds only in-frame clones, not every one. The data hold roughly 320,000 clones, with 85% to 90% observed a single time. The sample was peripheral blood. These receptors were taken from a woman in her fifties or sixties with COVID-19, enrolled during active disease.

The chain recombines TRBV20-1 with TRBJ2-7; 9 nucleotides line up with TRBD2. The CDR3 covers 17 residues. Germline-derived CDR1 and CDR2 are DFQATT and SNEGSKA (reference sequence). The J segment lost 2 bases and the V segment lost 3 bases, leaving 14 bases of the junction unmatched. The CDR3: CSASVGGTTSGAYEQYF. DNA of the CDR3: TGCAGTGCTAGTGTTGGGGGAACGACTAGCGGAGCCTACGAGCAGTACTTC.

V is TRBV11-2 and J is TRBJ2-1; TRBD1 agrees at 7 bases. The length of the CDR3 is 15 residues. Looked up from germline, CDR1 is SGHAT and CDR2 is FQNNGV. The trim removed 1 base at V and 4 bases at J, leaving 4 bases unmatched. In nucleotides, the CDR3 is TGTGCCAGCAGCTTAGTCAGGGGGAAGTACAATGAGCAGTTCTTC. This encodes CASSLVRGKYNEQFF.

The chain uses TRBV6-2 or TRBV6-3 and TRBJ2-6; 7 bases fit TRBD1. In germline, CDR1 is MNHEY, CDR2 SVGEGT. CDR3 length: 15 amino acids. V lost 2 bases, J lost 4 bases, and 2 bases stayed unmatched. CDR3 DNA: TGTGCCAGCAGTTACAGGGGGCCCGGGGCCAACGTCCTGACTTTC. Translation gives CASSYRGPGANVLTF.

V gene TRBV27 combines with J gene TRBJ2-7; TRBD2 matches at 12 bases. CDR3 length: 16 amino acids. The V segment lost 4 bases and the J segment 4 bases; nucleotides outside the gene matches: 8. Germline CDR1 and CDR2: MNHEY and SMNVEV (reference sequence). CDR3: CASSYRSTSGRYEQYF. Written as DNA, the CDR3 is TGTGCCAGCAGTTACCGGTCGACTAGCGGGAGATACGAGCAGTACTTC.

This chain joins TRBV29-1 and TRBJ1-1; weak D call: TRBD1 (6 bases). The V end lost 6 bases, the J end lost 1 base, and 12 bases lay between the germline ends. In germline, CDR1 is SQVTM, CDR2 ANQGSEA. CDR3 length: 13 residues. Here the CDR3 reads CSVRRTENTEAFF. The CDR3 DNA reads as TGCAGCGTCCGTAGGACAGAGAACACTGAAGCTTTCTTT.

This chain uses TRBV18 with TRBJ1-4; 7 positions match TRBD1. The length of the CDR3 is 15 residues. CDR1 is KGHSH and CDR2 is LQKENI in the germline V gene. Unmatched junction bases numbered 2, after V lost 0 bases and J lost 4 bases. The CDR3 sequence: CASSPPGQFNEKLFF. In DNA form, the CDR3 reads TGTGCCAGCTCACCACCGGGACAGTTTAATGAAAAACTGTTTTTT.

The V call is TRBV7-8, the J call TRBJ2-3, with D possibly being TRBD1 (5 bases). Trimming stripped 2 bases from V and 4 bases from J, with 13 bases between. The CDR3 has 15 residues. Germline CDR1 SGHVS, CDR2 FQNEAQ. Here the CDR3 reads CASSLTQGIPDTQYF. The CDR3 nucleotides are TGTGCCAGCAGCTTAACGCAGGGTATACCAGATACGCAGTATTTT.

The chain couples TRBV5-1 to TRBJ2-1, with D possibly matching TRBD1 (6 bases). The CDR3 spans 14 residues. Deletions cut 4 bases from V and 7 bases from J, with 15 bases between. Germline V gene data show CDR1 as SGHRS and CDR2 as YFSETQ. The CDR3 DNA follows: TGCGCCAGCAGCGGATACAGGGTAAGGAATGAGCAGTTCTTC. Protein product: CASSGYRVRNEQFF.

This rearrangement joins TRBV5-4 to TRBJ2-1; 8 bases match TRBD2. Germline V gene sequence: CDR1 SGHNT, CDR2 YYREEE (reference sequence). The V segment lost 3 bases and the J segment 3 bases; nucleotides outside the gene matches: 8. The CDR3 extends over 16 amino acids. The CDR3 region is CASSSRAGVNYNEQFF. The CDR3 nucleotides are TGTGCCAGCAGCTCAAGAGCGGGAGTAAACTACAATGAGCAGTTCTTC.

The chain uses TRBV9 and TRBJ2-7; D uncertain. The length of the CDR3 is 14 residues. The germline V and J ends were trimmed by 4 bases and 1 base, with 12 bases remaining between them. Germline V CDR1 and CDR2: SGDLS, YYNGEE. CDR3 in amino acids: CASSPRPGSYEQYF. The CDR3 DNA is TGTGCCAGCAGCCCCCGGCCAGGTTCCTACGAGCAGTACTTC.

V gene TRBV3-1 (or the pseudogene TRBV3-2) combines with J gene TRBJ2-2, with D maybe TRBD2 (6 bases). The CDR3 sequence is 15 residues long. V dropped 3 bases and J dropped 0 bases, with 8 bases sitting between them. The V gene's germline CDR1 is LGHDT and CDR2 YNNKEL (reference sequence). CDR3 nucleotide sequence: TGTGCCAGCAGCCAGACTAGAGCGAACACCGGGGAGCTGTTTTTT. Amino acids: CASSQTRANTGELFF.

The chain employs TRBV4-1 and TRBJ2-5; 9 nucleotides line up with TRBD2. V lost 2 bases to trimming and J lost 1 base; unmatched junction nucleotides: 20. Germline lookup yields CDR1 MGHRA and CDR2 YSYEKL. The CDR3 is 21 residues long. The DNA of the CDR3 is TGCGCCAGCAGCCAAACCCCCACACGTTTACCTAGCGGGACCCCCCAAGAGACCCAGTACTTC. As protein: CASSQTPTRLPSGTPQETQYF.

V gene TRBV7-2 combines with J gene TRBJ2-7; 16 bases fit TRBD2. V lost 5 bases to trimming and J lost 6 bases; unmatched junction nucleotides: 10. CDR1 is SGHTA and CDR2 is FQGNSA in the germline V gene. This CDR3 spans 17 amino acids. The CDR3 DNA reads as TGTGCCAGCAGCGTAAAGGGACTAGCGGGAGGGCAGGGCGAGCAGTACTTC. Amino acids: CASSVKGLAGGQGEQYF.

This clone was observed once. This chain links TRBV27 with TRBJ2-5; D ambiguous. The CDR3 extends over 15 amino acids. V lost 0 bases to trimming and J lost 5 bases, with 13 bases between them. Germline CDR1 reads MNHEY; CDR2 reads SMNVEV (reference sequence). The CDR3 region has the DNA TGTGCCAGCAGTTTATCGAGGCTAGTTCATGAGACCCAGTACTTC. Translating it yields CASSLSRLVHETQYF.

The rearrangement links TRBV15 to TRBJ2-7, with D maybe TRBD2 (5 bases). This CDR3 region has 13 residues. Trimming took off 0 bases at V and 4 bases at J, with 7 bases between the two ends. CDR1 LNHNV and CDR2 YYDKDF come from the germline V gene (reference sequence). Here the CDR3 reads CATSRDGLYEQYF. For the CDR3, the DNA is TGTGCCACCAGCAGAGATGGACTGTACGAGCAGTACTTC.

The chain is built from TRBV7-2 and TRBJ1-3; D gene unclear. V lost 1 base, J lost 0 bases, and 7 bases lay in between. Germline lookup yields CDR1 SGHTA and CDR2 FQGNSA. CDR3 length: 15 amino acids. CDR3 DNA: TGTGCCAGCAGCTTAGTTTTCCACTCTGGAAACACCATATATTTT. Its translation is CASSLVFHSGNTIYF.

V gene TRBV25-1 combines with J gene TRBJ2-7, with D perhaps TRBD1 (6 bases). The CDR3 is 17 amino acids. CDR1 and CDR2 from the germline V gene are MGHDK and SYGVNS. The V gene lost 2 bases and the J gene lost 6 bases, with 23 bases spanning the gap. DNA for the CDR3: TGTGCCAGCAGTGAAACGGGATCAACAGGGTATCGGGGCGAGCAGTACTTC. This gives the protein CASSETGSTGYRGEQYF.

This chain connects TRBV6-5 to TRBJ2-5, with 7 positions matching TRBD1. V was pared by 2 bases and J by 2 bases, with 2 bases of the junction left unmatched. The CDR3 runs to 14 residues. The germline CDR1 and CDR2 sequences are MNHEY and SVGAGI. CDR3 in amino acids: CASSYEGQQETQYF. In nucleotides, the CDR3 is TGTGCCAGCAGTTACGAGGGACAGCAAGAGACCCAGTACTTC.

This clone was detected a few times. This CDR3 reads CASSSSGTSFEAFF. DNA of the CDR3: TGCGCCAGCAGCTCCTCCGGGACAAGCTTTGAAGCTTTCTTT. The rearrangement uses TRBV5-1 and TRBJ1-1; the D gene is possibly TRBD1 (6 bases). The V end was cut by 3 bases, the J end by 7 bases, with 16 bases between. The CDR3 is 14 residues long. The germline V gene has CDR1 SGHRS and CDR2 YFSETQ.

This clone was detected only a few times. The V and J genes are TRBV10-3 and TRBJ2-1; 7 nucleotides line up with TRBD1. Germline V gives CDR1 ENHRY, CDR2 SYGVKD. V was pared by 4 bases and J by 5 bases, with 5 bases of the junction left unmatched. The CDR3 extends over 14 amino acids. As DNA, the CDR3 is TGTGCCATCAGTGTTCGGGACAGAAACAATGAGCAGTTCTTC. As protein: CAISVRDRNNEQFF.

V and J are TRBV5-1 and TRBJ2-1, with TRBD2 identical over 7 bases. Germline CDR1 is SGHRS and CDR2 is YFSETQ. The CDR3 is made up of 15 amino acids. The J segment lost 10 bases and the V segment lost 2 bases, leaving 12 bases of the junction unmatched. The CDR3 loop is CASSFQGGSPNEQFF. For the CDR3, the DNA is TGCGCCAGCAGCTTTCAGGGAGGGAGTCCCAACGAGCAGTTCTTC. The whole variable domain, filled in from reference TRBV5-1 and TRBJ2-1, reads KAGVTQTPRYLIKTRGQQVTLSCSPISGHRSVSWYQQTPGQGLQFLFEYFSETQRNKGNFPGRFSGRQFSNSRSEMNVSTLELGDSALYLCASSFQGGSPNEQFFGPGTRLTVL.

The genes are TRBV7-2 and TRBJ2-1, with 8 positions matching TRBD2. CDR3 length: 13 amino acids. Unmatched junction bases numbered 8, after V lost 7 bases and J lost 9 bases. Germline values: CDR1 SGHTA, CDR2 FQGNSA. CDR3 residues: CASTNSGALEQFF. The DNA for the CDR3 is TGTGCCAGCACCAATAGCGGGGCCCTTGAGCAGTTCTTC.

The chain has TRBV7-8 and TRBJ2-1; a possible D gene is TRBD2 (9 bases). The CDR3 sequence is 20 residues long. Germline V gene data show CDR1 as SGHVS and CDR2 as FQNEAQ. Trimming pared 5 bases from V and 9 bases from J, leaving 35 bases between. CDR3 sequence (DNA): TGTGCCAGCAGCAATCCCTGGGCAGGGGGCCGCGCGGGAGGGCAGAGTGAGCAGTTCTTC. Amino acid sequence: CASSNPWAGGRAGGQSEQFF.

The V and J genes are TRBV7-2 and TRBJ2-7, with 13 bases aligning to TRBD2. Germline values: CDR1 SGHTA, CDR2 FQGNSA. The CDR3 runs 17 residues. Trimming at V came to 6 bases and at J to 4 bases, leaving 12 bases not matched to a gene. CDR3 protein: CASRPTPGLAGLYEQYF. The CDR3 bases are TGTGCCAGCAGGCCAACCCCGGGACTAGCGGGACTATACGAGCAGTACTTC. Full variable domain (remainder filled in from reference TRBV7-2 and TRBJ2-7): GAGVSQSPSNKVTEKGKDVELRCDPISGHTALYWYRQSLGQGLEFLIYFQGNSAPDKSGLPSDRFSAERTGGSVSTLTIQRTQQEDSAVYLCASRPTPGLAGLYEQYFGPGTRLTVT.

The chain combines TRBV2 with TRBJ1-5; D is unresolved. V lost 7 bases and J lost 0, with 10 bases in between. Looked up from germline, CDR1 is SNHLY and CDR2 is FYNNEI. The CDR3 has 14 amino acids. This CDR3 reads CASTPQYSNQPQHF. CDR3 DNA sequence: TGTGCCAGCACCCCACAGTATAGCAATCAGCCCCAGCATTTT.

CDR3: CASSGRMDRAYEQYF. As DNA, the CDR3 is TGTGCCAGCAGCGGGAGGATGGACAGGGCCTACGAGCAGTACTTC. The chain couples TRBV27 to TRBJ2-7; weak D call: TRBD1 (8 bases). This CDR3 contains 15 residues. Germline CDR1 MNHEY, CDR2 SMNVEV (reference sequence). The V gene lost 6 bases and the J gene lost 2 bases, with 17 bases spanning the gap.

This chain links TRBV6-2 or TRBV6-3 with TRBJ2-1, with 9 bases matching TRBD2. CDR3 length equals 16 residues. V shed 0 bases, J shed 5 bases, and the junction held 5 bases outside the gene matches. Germline CDR1 is MNHEY and CDR2 is SVGEGT. CDR3 DNA: TGTGCCAGCAGTTACTCTAGCGGGAGTTCTAACAATGAGCAGTTCTTC. This encodes CASSYSSGSSNNEQFF.

The chain couples TRBV15 to TRBJ2-1, with D unresolved. CDR1 is LNHNV and CDR2 is YYDKDF in the germline V gene (reference sequence). Trimming shortened V by 1 base and J by 7 bases, and 5 bases separated the two germline ends. This CDR3 has 12 amino acids. The CDR3 spells CATSRVRNEQFF. In nucleotides, the CDR3 is TGTGCCACCAGCAGAGTTAGAAATGAGCAGTTCTTC.

This rearrangement joins TRBV6-5 to TRBJ1-1; TRBD1 matches at 7 bases. The CDR3 is made up of 15 amino acids. The V segment lost 6 bases and the J segment 3 bases; nucleotides outside the gene matches: 10. In germline, CDR1 is MNHEY, CDR2 SVGAGI. The CDR3 sequence is CASRKTGYGDTEAFF. The CDR3, as DNA: TGTGCCAGCAGAAAGACAGGGTATGGGGACACTGAAGCTTTCTTT.

This clone was seen once. The gene calls are TRBV7-2 and TRBJ2-3; D remains unclear. This CDR3 region has 15 residues. The germline V gene has CDR1 SGHTA and CDR2 FQGNSA. Trimming took 1 base from V and 0 from J, leaving 8 bases between them. CDR3 coding DNA: TGTGCCAGCAGCTTAGACCCCAGGAGCACAGATACGCAGTATTTT. This sequence encodes CASSLDPRSTDTQYF.

The chain links TRBV25-1 to TRBJ2-7; a weak D match, TRBD2 (5 bases). This CDR3 spans 14 amino acids. Deletions cut 2 bases from V and 3 bases from J, with 11 bases between. The germline V gene encodes CDR1 MGHDK and CDR2 SYGVNS. CDR3 bases: TGTGCCAGCAGTGAAACGGGTGGGAGCTACGAGCAGTACTTC. Its protein product is CASSETGGSYEQYF.

This clone has a handful of counts. The chain carries TRBV18 and TRBJ1-6; 9 positions agree with TRBD1. This CDR3 region has 17 residues. J was trimmed by 9 bases and V by 3 bases; bases with no gene match: 12. Germline CDR1 and CDR2: KGHSH and LQKENI. CDR3 loop: CASSPVPGQGSGSPLHF. For the CDR3, the DNA is TGTGCCAGCTCACCCGTCCCGGGACAGGGTTCTGGTTCACCCCTCCACTTT.